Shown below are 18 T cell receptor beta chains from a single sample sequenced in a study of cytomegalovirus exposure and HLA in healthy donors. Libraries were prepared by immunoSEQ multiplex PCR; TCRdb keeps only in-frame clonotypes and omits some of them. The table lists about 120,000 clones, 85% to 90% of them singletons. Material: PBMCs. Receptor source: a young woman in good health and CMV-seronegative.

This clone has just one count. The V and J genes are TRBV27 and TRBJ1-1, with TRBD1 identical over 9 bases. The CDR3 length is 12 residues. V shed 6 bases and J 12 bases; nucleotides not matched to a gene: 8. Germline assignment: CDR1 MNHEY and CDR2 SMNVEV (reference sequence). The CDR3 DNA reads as TGTGCCAGCAGGGCCGCCGGGACAGGGTCTTTCTTT. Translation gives CASRAAGTGSFF.

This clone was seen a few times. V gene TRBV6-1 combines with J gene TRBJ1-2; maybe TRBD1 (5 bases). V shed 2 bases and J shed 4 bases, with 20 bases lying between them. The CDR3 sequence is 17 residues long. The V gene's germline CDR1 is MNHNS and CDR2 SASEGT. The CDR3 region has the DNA TGTGCCAGCAGTGAAATTGGGGGGTACGGGAGCCCCTATGGCTACACCTTC. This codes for CASSEIGGYGSPYGYTF.

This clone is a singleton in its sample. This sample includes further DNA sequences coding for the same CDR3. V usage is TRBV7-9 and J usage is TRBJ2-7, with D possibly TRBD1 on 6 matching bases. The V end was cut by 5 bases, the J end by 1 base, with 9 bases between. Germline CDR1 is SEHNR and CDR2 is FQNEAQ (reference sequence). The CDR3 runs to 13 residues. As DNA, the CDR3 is TGTGCCAGCAGCCCAACAGGGTCCTACGAGCAGTACTTC. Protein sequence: CASSPTGSYEQYF.

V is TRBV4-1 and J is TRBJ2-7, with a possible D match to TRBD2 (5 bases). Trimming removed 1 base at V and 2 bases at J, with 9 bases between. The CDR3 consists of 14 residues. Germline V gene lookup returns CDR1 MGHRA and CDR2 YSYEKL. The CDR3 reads CASSQGASTYEQYF. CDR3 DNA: TGCGCCAGCAGCCAAGGGGCTAGCACCTACGAGCAGTACTTC.

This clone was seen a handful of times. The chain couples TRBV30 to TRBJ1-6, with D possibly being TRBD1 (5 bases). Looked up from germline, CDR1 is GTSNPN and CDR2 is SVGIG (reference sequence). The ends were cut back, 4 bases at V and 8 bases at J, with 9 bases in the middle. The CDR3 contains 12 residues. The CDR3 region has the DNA TGTGCCTGGAAGGGGTACTATTCACCCCTCCACTTT. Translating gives CAWKGYYSPLHF.

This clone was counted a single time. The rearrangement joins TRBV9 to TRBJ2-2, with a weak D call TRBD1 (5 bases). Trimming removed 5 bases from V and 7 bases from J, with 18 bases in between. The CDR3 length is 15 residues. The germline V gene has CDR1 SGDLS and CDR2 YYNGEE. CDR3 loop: CASRSRQTQHGELFF. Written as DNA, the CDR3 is TGTGCCAGCAGATCCCGACAGACCCAACACGGGGAGCTGTTTTTT.

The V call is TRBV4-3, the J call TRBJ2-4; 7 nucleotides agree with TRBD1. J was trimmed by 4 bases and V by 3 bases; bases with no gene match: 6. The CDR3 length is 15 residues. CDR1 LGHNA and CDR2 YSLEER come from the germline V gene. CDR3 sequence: CASSQAGTAKNIQYF. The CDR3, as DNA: TGCGCCAGCAGCCAGGCCGGGACAGCAAAAAACATTCAGTACTTC.

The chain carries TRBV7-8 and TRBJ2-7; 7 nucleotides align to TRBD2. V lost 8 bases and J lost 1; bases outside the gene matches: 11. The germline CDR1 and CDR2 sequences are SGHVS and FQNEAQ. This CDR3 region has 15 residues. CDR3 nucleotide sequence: TGTGCCAGCCGAGAGGGGCTAGCGGTATCCTACGAGCAGTACTTC. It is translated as CASREGLAVSYEQYF.

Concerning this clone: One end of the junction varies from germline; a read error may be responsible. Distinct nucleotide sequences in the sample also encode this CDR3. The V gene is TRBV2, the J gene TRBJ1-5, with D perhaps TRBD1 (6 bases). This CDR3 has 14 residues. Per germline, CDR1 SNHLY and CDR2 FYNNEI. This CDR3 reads CASSDRGGRQPQHF. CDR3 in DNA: TGTGCCAGTAGTGATCGGGGGGGCCGTCAGCCCCAGCATTTT.

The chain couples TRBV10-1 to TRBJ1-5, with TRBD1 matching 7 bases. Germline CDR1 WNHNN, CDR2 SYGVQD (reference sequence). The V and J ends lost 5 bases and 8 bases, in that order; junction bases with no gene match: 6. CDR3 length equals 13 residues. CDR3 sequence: CASSPDRAKPQHF. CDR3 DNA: TGCGCCAGCAGTCCTGACAGGGCGAAGCCCCAGCATTTT.

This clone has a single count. CDR3 coding DNA: TGCGCCAGCAGGATAAACAGGGAGGGCGAGCAGTACTTC. Protein sequence: CASRINREGEQYF. The chain links TRBV5-1 to TRBJ2-7; D is perhaps TRBD2 (7 bases). The CDR3 runs to 13 residues. CDR1 SGHRS and CDR2 YFSETQ come from the germline V gene. V lost 5 bases, J lost 6 bases, and 15 bases lay in between.

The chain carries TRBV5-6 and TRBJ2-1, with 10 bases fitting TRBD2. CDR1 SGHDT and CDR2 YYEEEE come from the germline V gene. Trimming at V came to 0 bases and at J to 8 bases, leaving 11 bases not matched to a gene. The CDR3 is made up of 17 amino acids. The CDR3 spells CASSLVSRLAGDDEQFF. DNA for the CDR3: TGTGCCAGCAGCTTGGTCAGTCGGCTAGCGGGGGACGATGAGCAGTTCTTC. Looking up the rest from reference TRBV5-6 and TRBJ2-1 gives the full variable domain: DAGVTQSPTHLIKTRGQQVTLRCSPKSGHDTVSWYQQALGQGPQFIFQYYEEEERQRGNFPDRFSGHQFPNYSSELNVNALLLGDSALYLCASSLVSRLAGDDEQFFGPGTRLTVL.

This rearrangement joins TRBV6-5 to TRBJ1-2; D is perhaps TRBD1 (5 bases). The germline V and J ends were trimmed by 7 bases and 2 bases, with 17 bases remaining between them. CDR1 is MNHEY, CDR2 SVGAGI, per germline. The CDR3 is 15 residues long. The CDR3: CASTNIGGRNYGYTF. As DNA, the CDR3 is TGTGCCAGCACTAACATCGGGGGAAGGAACTATGGCTACACCTTC.

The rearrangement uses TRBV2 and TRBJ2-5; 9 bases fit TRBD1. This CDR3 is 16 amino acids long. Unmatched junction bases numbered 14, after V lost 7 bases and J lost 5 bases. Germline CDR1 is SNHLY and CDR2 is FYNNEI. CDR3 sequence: CASNQPPGTGSETQYF. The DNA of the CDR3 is TGTGCCAGCAACCAACCCCCCGGGACAGGGTCGGAGACCCAGTACTTC. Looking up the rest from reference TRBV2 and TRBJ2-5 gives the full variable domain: EPEVTQTPSHQVTQMGQEVILRCVPISNHLYFYWYRQILGQKVEFLVSFYNNEISEKSEIFDDQFSVERPDGSNFTLKIRSTKLEDSAMYFCASNQPPGTGSETQYFGPGTRLLVL.

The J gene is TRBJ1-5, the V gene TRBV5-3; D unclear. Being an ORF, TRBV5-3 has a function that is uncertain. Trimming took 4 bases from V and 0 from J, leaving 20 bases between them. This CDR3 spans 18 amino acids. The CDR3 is CARSPEGSAGNSNQPQHF. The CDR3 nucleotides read TGTGCCAGAAGCCCCGAGGGCAGTGCGGGGAATAGCAATCAGCCCCAGCATTTT.

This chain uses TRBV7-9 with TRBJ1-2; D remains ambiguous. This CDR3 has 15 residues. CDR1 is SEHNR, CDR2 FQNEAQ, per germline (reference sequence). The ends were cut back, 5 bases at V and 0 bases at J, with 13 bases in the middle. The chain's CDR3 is CASSPRRVPNYGYTF. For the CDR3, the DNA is TGTGCCAGCAGCCCTAGGAGGGTCCCTAACTATGGCTACACCTTC.

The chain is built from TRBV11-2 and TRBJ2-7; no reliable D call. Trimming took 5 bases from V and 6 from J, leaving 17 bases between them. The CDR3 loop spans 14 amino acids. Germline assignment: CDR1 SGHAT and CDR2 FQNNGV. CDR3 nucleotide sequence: TGTGCCAGCAGCACACCCCCCAAGGAGCGCGAGCAGTACTTC. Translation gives CASSTPPKEREQYF.

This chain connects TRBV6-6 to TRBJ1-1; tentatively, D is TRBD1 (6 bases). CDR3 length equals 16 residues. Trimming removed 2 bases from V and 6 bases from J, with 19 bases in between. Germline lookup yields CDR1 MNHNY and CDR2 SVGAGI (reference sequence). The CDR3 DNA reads TGTGCCAGCAGTTACCCATCCGGACAGCTTCTGTCTGAAGCTTTCTTT. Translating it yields CASSYPSGQLLSEAFF.